This T cell receptor (beta chain) was sequenced in a study of T-cell reconstitution after alpha-beta-depleted transplantation in children. Whole-study results and caveats: T-cell counts and diversity at one year post-transplant came mainly from newly produced T cells.

On this clonotype itself: Its antigen is unknown.

The CDR3 loop spans 17 amino acids. Trimming left V 5 bases short and J 1 base short, with 18 bases between. From germline, CDR1 is LNHDA and CDR2 SQIVND (reference sequence). Preparation of the TCRbeta library used unique molecular identifiers. One entry per CDR3 protein, called by TCRdb with MiXCR from the PCR reads. The sample yields about 1,000,000 distinct CDR3 sequences, less than 30% seen once. The TCR was taken from a boy in the first two years of life who had a stem cell transplant for SCID, so the T cells may come from the graft donor. V and J are TRBV19 and TRBJ1-5; the D gene is possibly TRBD1 (5 bases). The source material was PBMCs, mostly from graft donor cells, sampled 360 days after TCRalphabeta/CD19-depleted stem cell transplant. The CDR3 sequence is CASSRPLGTDSNQPQHF. The CDR3 DNA sequence: TGTGCCAGTAGTCGGCCCTTAGGGACGGACAGCAATCAGCCCCAGCATTTT.